The rows below give T cell receptor beta chains drawn from one sample of a study of blood T cell repertoires in COVID-19. The assay was immunoSEQ multiplex PCR, and TCRdb's table has in-frame clones only and misses some. In the table there are around 250,000 clones, about 90% of which are singletons. Specimen: peripheral blood. These receptors all stem from a man in his sixties with acute or convalescent COVID-19. CDR3s include the opening cysteine and the closing phenylalanine or tryptophan. D genes are given only for firm matches. The size field is filled for only some rows; it gives once, few, many or a size class.

cdr3_length j_call clone_size d_call v_call cdr3_nt cdr3_aa
12 TRBJ2-7 . . TRBV2 TGTGCCAGCAGGGCCGTGAACTACGAGCAGTACTTC CASRAVNYEQYF
15 TRBJ2-2 . TRBD2 TRBV2 TGTGCCAGCAGTGAACAGGCGGGAGGCACCGGGGAGCTGTTTTTT CASSEQAGGTGELFF
17 TRBJ2-1 few . TRBV3-1/TRBV3-2 TGTGCCAGCAGCCTTCTGGGCGGGCCAAGCTCCTACAATGAGCAGTTCTTC CASSLLGGPSSYNEQFF
17 TRBJ2-7 . . TRBV5-8 TGTGCCAGCAGCCCTAAAGGTAGGGTTCGGGATAAGTACGAGCAGTACTTC CASSPKGRVRDKYEQYF
17 TRBJ2-1 . TRBD2 TRBV11-3 TGTGCCAGCAGCTTAGGCCTTCCGACTAGCGCCTACAATGAGCAGTTCTTC CASSLGLPTSAYNEQFF
15 TRBJ2-1 . TRBD2 TRBV19 TGTGCCAGTAGTCCGGCGGGGACTAGCTACAATGAGCAGTTCTTC CASSPAGTSYNEQFF
16 TRBJ2-1 . TRBD2 TRBV11-3 TGTGCCAGCAGCTCAGCGACTAGCGGGAGCTACAATGAGCAGTTCTTC CASSSATSGSYNEQFF
14 TRBJ1-2 . TRBD1 TRBV7-8 TGTGCCAGCAGCTTAATGGGACAGAGCTATGGCTACACCTTC CASSLMGQSYGYTF
14 TRBJ2-4 . TRBD2 TRBV7-2 TGTGCCAGCAGCTTGACTAGCGGCAAAAACATTCAGTACTTC CASSLTSGKNIQYF
15 TRBJ2-1 . TRBD1 TRBV19 TGTGCCAGTAGTATCGGGACAGGGGGCCACAATGAGCAGTTCTTC CASSIGTGGHNEQFF
14 TRBJ2-7 . TRBD2 TRBV7-9 TGTGCCAGCAGCCTTAGCGGGATTGACTACGAGCAGTACTTC CASSLSGIDYEQYF
23 TRBJ2-6 . TRBD1 TRBV28 TGTGCCAGCAACCACTTAAAAGGGCCCGAAAACAGGGGTTACCTCTTAGGGGCCAACGTCCTGACTTTC CASNHLKGPENRGYLLGANVLTF
14 TRBJ2-7 . TRBD2 TRBV5-4 TGTGCCAGCAGCTTGATGGGCGGGAGAAGTCTGCAGTACTTC CASSLMGGRSLQYF
19 TRBJ1-3 . TRBD1 TRBV7-2 TGTGCCAGCAGCCCTATGAGGGGGAGGACAGGGATCTCTGGAAACACCATATATTTT CASSPMRGRTGISGNTIYF
15 TRBJ2-3 once TRBD2 TRBV11-3 TGTGCCAGCAGCTTAGGAGGACTAGCGGACCCCGTTAAGTATTTT CASSLGGLADPVKYF
14 TRBJ2-7 . TRBD1 TRBV27 TGTGCCAGCAGTTTGACAGGGGGCCCCTACGAGCAGTACTTC CASSLTGGPYEQYF
15 TRBJ1-5 . TRBD1 TRBV28 TGTGCCAGCAGTATGACAGGGGCTGGCAATCAGCCCCAGCATTTT CASSMTGAGNQPQHF
15 TRBJ1-2 . . TRBV6-5 TGTGCCAGCAGCCTGGACAGACCGGCAAAGTATGGCTACACCTTC CASSLDRPAKYGYTF
13 TRBJ2-5 . . TRBV7-9 TGTGCCAGCAGCTTAGCCCAGCAAGAGACCCAGTACTTC CASSLAQQETQYF
15 TRBJ2-7 . TRBD2 TRBV28 TGTGCCAGCAGTTTAGGACTAGCGGGGTCCTACGAGCAGTACTTC CASSLGLAGSYEQYF
21 TRBJ2-1 . TRBD2 TRBV28 TGTGCCAGCAGTCCCATAGCGAGGACTAGCGGGGGGGAAAGCTCCTACAATGAGCAGTTCTTC CASSPIARTSGGESSYNEQFF
16 TRBJ2-1 . TRBD2 TRBV5-1 TGCGCCAGCACAAACAACGGACTAGCCAGGGACAATGAGCAGTTCTTC CASTNNGLARDNEQFF
14 TRBJ2-7 . TRBD1 TRBV2 TGTGCCAGCAACAGAGGGGACAGCTTCTACGAGCAGTACTTC CASNRGDSFYEQYF
14 TRBJ1-1 . . TRBV5-1 TGCGCCAGCGCGTGGGGGCAAAAGAACACTGAAGCTTTCTTT CASAWGQKNTEAFF
13 TRBJ1-1 once TRBD1 TRBV5-1 TGCGCCAGCAGCTTGAGACAGGGGGCGGAAGCTTTCTTT CASSLRQGAEAFF
16 TRBJ1-6 . . TRBV9 TGTGCCAGCAGCGTAGGCTCAGGGCGAAGACGTTCACCCCTCCACTTT CASSVGSGRRRSPLHF
15 TRBJ1-4 once . TRBV5-6 TGTGCCAGCAGCCTAATCACAGGGATCGGGGAAAAACTGTTTTTT CASSLITGIGEKLFF
14 TRBJ1-6 . TRBD1 TRBV27 TGTGCCAGCACTAGGGACAGGGTGGGTTCACCCCTCCACTTT CASTRDRVGSPLHF
13 TRBJ1-3 . . TRBV28 TGTGCCAGCAGGCGGGACGTTGGAAACACCATATATTTT CASRRDVGNTIYF
17 TRBJ1-4 . . TRBV7-8 TGTGCCAGCAGCCTGCCCTCAGGGGCGACCCGACCTGAAAAACTGTTTTTT CASSLPSGATRPEKLFF
14 TRBJ2-7 . TRBD1 TRBV24-1 TGTGCCACCAGTGACCCGACAGGGGGCTACGAGCAGTACTTC CATSDPTGGYEQYF
15 TRBJ2-7 . . TRBV5-1 TGCGCCAGCAGCTTGGACCTAGGTCAGTACTACGAGCAGTACTTC CASSLDLGQYYEQYF
15 TRBJ1-2 . TRBD1 TRBV27 TGTGCCAGCAGTTCCATAGGACAGGGGGCGGAGGGCTACACCTTC CASSSIGQGAEGYTF
14 TRBJ2-2 . . TRBV30 TGTGCCTCTTCACCTAACAGGGACACCGGGGAGCTGTTTTTT CASSPNRDTGELFF
14 TRBJ2-5 . . TRBV4-2 TGTGCCAGCAGCCACCTCAGGGGAGGGGAGACCCAGTACTTC CASSHLRGGETQYF
11 TRBJ2-3 . . TRBV2 TGTGCCAGCCTACAGGGTTATACGCAGTATTTT CASLQGYTQYF
17 TRBJ2-2 . TRBD1 TRBV5-1 TGCGCCAGCAGCTCCAGTACCGACAGGGGGAACACCGGGGAGCTGTTTTTT CASSSSTDRGNTGELFF
16 TRBJ1-2 . TRBD1 TRBV4-1 TGCGCCAGCAGCCAAGGACCCCAGGGGGTGGGCTGGGGCTACACCTTC CASSQGPQGVGWGYTF
15 TRBJ2-2 . TRBD2 TRBV9 TGTGCCAGCAGCGCTAGCGGGAGGAACACCGGGGAGCTGTTTTTT CASSASGRNTGELFF
14 TRBJ2-7 . . TRBV6-5 TGTGCCAGCAGGTCTCCGGGACAAAACTACGAGCAGTACTTC CASRSPGQNYEQYF
13 TRBJ1-4 . TRBD1 TRBV12-3/TRBV12-4 TGTGCCAGCAGTTTCGGACAGGGGAAAAAACTGTTTTTT CASSFGQGKKLFF
16 TRBJ1-6 . TRBD1 TRBV27 TGTGCCAGCAGTTTATGGGCCGGGACAGGGGTTTCACCCCTCCACTTT CASSLWAGTGVSPLHF
13 TRBJ1-1 . . TRBV3-1/TRBV3-2 TGTGCCAGCAGCCAACCCGGGTTGACTGAAGCTTTCTTT CASSQPGLTEAFF
13 TRBJ1-1 few . TRBV6-5 TGTGCCAGCACCATTACTCAGGGGACTGAAGCTTTCTTT CASTITQGTEAFF